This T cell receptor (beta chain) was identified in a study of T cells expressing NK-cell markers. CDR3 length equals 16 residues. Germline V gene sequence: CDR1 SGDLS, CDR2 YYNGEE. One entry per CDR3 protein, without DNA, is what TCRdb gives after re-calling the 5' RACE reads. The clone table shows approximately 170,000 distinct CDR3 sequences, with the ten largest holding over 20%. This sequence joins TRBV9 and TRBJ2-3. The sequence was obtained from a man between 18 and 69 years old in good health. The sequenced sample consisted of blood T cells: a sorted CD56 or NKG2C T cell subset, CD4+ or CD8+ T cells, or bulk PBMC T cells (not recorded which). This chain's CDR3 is CASSTSLLQGTDTQYF.